These 15 T cell receptor beta chains share one sample of origin, sequenced in a study of beta chain features in type 1 diabetes. Every isolated RNA sample was fully reverse transcribed, so sequencing captured expressed TCRB transcripts. Clones were read by immunoSEQ multiplex PCR, and TCRdb kept only the in-frame ones, dropping some. Here the sample spans over 700,000 clones, about 17% being singletons. Sequencing used naive CD4+ T cells from blood. These receptors all come from a woman between 18 and 29 years old in good health.

The chain is built from TRBV6-5 and TRBJ2-7, with 9 bases lining up with TRBD2. After removal of 2 bases from V and 1 base from J, the junction contained 0 bases not matched to a gene. This CDR3 spans 14 amino acids. Germline CDR1 is MNHEY and CDR2 is SVGAGI. This chain's CDR3 is CASSYSGRSYEQYF. DNA for the CDR3: TGTGCCAGCAGTTACAGCGGGAGGTCCTACGAGCAGTACTTC.

The V gene is TRBV28, the J gene TRBJ2-3; TRBD1 matches at 7 bases. V was clipped by 7 bases and J by 2 bases; unmatched bases: 12. Germline V lookup: CDR1 MDHEN, CDR2 SYDVKM. The CDR3 loop spans 16 amino acids. CDR3 DNA: TGTGCCAGCATTAGTATCGGGACAGATTTCACAGATACGCAGTATTTT. It yields the protein CASISIGTDFTDTQYF.

This clone was found a few times. The CDR3 protein is CASSLPGLSQYF. CDR3 nucleotide sequence: TGTGCCAGCAGTTTACCGGGACTCTCGCAGTACTTC. The rearrangement links TRBV27 to TRBJ2-7; a weak D match, TRBD2 (6 bases). This CDR3 comprises 12 residues. The germline V gene has CDR1 MNHEY and CDR2 SMNVEV (reference sequence). V lost 2 bases and J lost 9, with 11 bases in between.

The chain is built from TRBV7-3 and TRBJ2-1; 7 positions match TRBD2. The CDR3 is made up of 14 amino acids. The V gene end was trimmed by 4 bases and the J gene end by 10 bases; junction bases not matched to a gene: 10. The germline V gene has CDR1 SGHTA and CDR2 FQGTGA. CDR3 sequence reads: CASSSFPTSDEQFF. As DNA, the CDR3 is TGTGCCAGCAGCTCCTTCCCCACTAGCGACGAGCAGTTCTTC. Combining the CDR3 with reference TRBV7-3 and TRBJ2-1 gives the whole variable domain GAGVSQTPSNKVTEKGKYVELRCDPISGHTALYWYRQSLGQGPEFLIYFQGTGAADDSGLPNDRFFAVRPEGSVSTLKIQRTERGDSAVYLCASSSFPTSDEQFFGPGTRLTVL.

This clone has a single count. The rearrangement links TRBV11-3 to TRBJ2-3; D ambiguous. The V gene lost 1 base and the J gene lost 6 bases, with 14 bases spanning the gap. The germline V gene encodes CDR1 SGHNT and CDR2 YENEEA. The CDR3 sequence is 15 residues long. As DNA, the CDR3 is TGTGCCAGCAGCTTAGGAGAAAGGGATCACGATACGCAGTATTTT. It encodes CASSLGERDHDTQYF.

V and J are TRBV15 and TRBJ1-5, with D unclear. The CDR3 runs to 17 residues. Trimming cost V 3 bases and J 0 bases, with 15 bases left between them. The germline V gene has CDR1 LNHNV and CDR2 YYDKDF (reference sequence). CDR3 in DNA: TGTGCCACCAGCAGGAGATCGGGCGGCGATAGCAATCAGCCCCAGCATTTT. It yields the protein CATSRRSGGDSNQPQHF. Combining the CDR3 with reference TRBV15 and TRBJ1-5 gives the whole variable domain DAMVIQNPRYQVTQFGKPVTLSCSQTLNHNVMYWYQQKSSQAPKLLFHYYDKDFNNEADTPDNFQSRRPNTSFCFLDIRSPGLGDTAMYLCATSRRSGGDSNQPQHFGDGTRLSIL.

This clone was counted only a few times. The V gene is TRBV7-3, the J gene TRBJ2-1; D not resolved. Between the trimmed V and J ends, which lost 0 bases and 0 bases, there was a span of 15 bases. The CDR3 has 18 residues. Germline V CDR1 and CDR2: SGHTA, FQGTGA. The CDR3 loop is CASSLTFVGSSSYNEQFF. Here the CDR3 DNA reads TGTGCCAGCAGCTTAACGTTTGTAGGGTCGAGCTCCTACAATGAGCAGTTCTTC. Full variable domain (missing parts from reference TRBV7-3 and TRBJ2-1): GAGVSQTPSNKVTEKGKYVELRCDPISGHTALYWYRQSLGQGPEFLIYFQGTGAADDSGLPNDRFFAVRPEGSVSTLKIQRTERGDSAVYLCASSLTFVGSSSYNEQFFGPGTRLTVL.

The V and J genes are TRBV7-2 and TRBJ2-2; D gene uncertain. This CDR3 has 12 residues. CDR1 is SGHTA and CDR2 is FQGNSA in the germline V gene. Between the trimmed V and J ends, which lost 4 bases and 9 bases, there was a span of 9 bases. CDR3 sequence: CASSSFLRELFF. The DNA for the CDR3 is TGTGCCAGCAGCTCCTTTCTAAGGGAGCTGTTTTTT.

This clone was seen more than once but under ten times. The rearrangement links TRBV4-3 to TRBJ2-1, with 14 bases that match TRBD2. The germline CDR1 and CDR2 sequences are LGHNA and YSLEER. This CDR3 is 16 amino acids long. V was clipped by 1 base and J by 10 bases; unmatched bases: 6. CDR3 residues: CASSQAGTSGSWEQFF. In DNA form, the CDR3 reads TGCGCCAGCAGCCAAGCCGGGACTAGCGGGAGTTGGGAGCAGTTCTTC.

This chain uses TRBV11-2 with TRBJ1-2; TRBD1 agrees at 8 bases. This CDR3 contains 16 residues. After removal of 3 bases from V and 4 bases from J, the junction contained 10 bases not matched to a gene. Germline V gene sequence: CDR1 SGHAT, CDR2 FQNNGV. DNA for the CDR3: TGTGCCAGCAGCTTGGACAGGGCGATCAATACCTATGGCTACACCTTC. Its protein is CASSLDRAINTYGYTF.

The rearrangement joins TRBV18 to TRBJ2-7; 9 nucleotides match TRBD2. The V and J ends lost 3 bases and 5 bases, in that order; junction bases with no gene match: 5. The CDR3 loop spans 14 amino acids. Germline V gene sequence: CDR1 KGHSH, CDR2 LQKENI. CDR3 bases: TGTGCCAGCTCACCTAGCGGGAGAGAGGACGAGCAGTACTTC. It translates to CASSPSGREDEQYF.

This clone was counted between two and nine times. The genes are TRBV7-9 and TRBJ2-7; D remains unclear. Germline CDR1 and CDR2: SEHNR and FQNEAQ (reference sequence). The CDR3 sequence is 16 residues long. Trimming took 3 bases from V and 2 from J, leaving 17 bases between them. The CDR3: CASSFDPGLRTYEQYF. CDR3 coding DNA: TGTGCCAGCAGCTTTGATCCCGGGCTCCGAACCTACGAGCAGTACTTC.

Comment on this clone: The sample carries other DNA sequences with the same CDR3. This chain connects TRBV7-2 to TRBJ2-5; D is tentatively TRBD1 or TRBD2 (5 bases each). The CDR3 is 14 residues long. The germline gives CDR1 SGHTA, CDR2 FQGNSA. V was pared by 0 bases and J by 1 base, with 6 bases between. The CDR3 DNA reads TGTGCCAGCAGCTTAGCGGGGGTCCAAGAGACCCAGTACTTC. Translated: CASSLAGVQETQYF.

The V gene is TRBV9, the J gene TRBJ2-7, with 7 bases lining up with TRBD2. The CDR3 runs 15 residues. Germline trimming cut 0 bases from V and 3 bases from J; bases unmatched to any gene: 6. Germline lookup yields CDR1 SGDLS and CDR2 YYNGEE. CDR3 sequence reads: CASSVDGREYYEQYF. For the CDR3, the DNA is TGTGCCAGCAGCGTAGACGGGCGGGAGTACTACGAGCAGTACTTC.

This clone was seen more than once but under ten times. The rearrangement links TRBV29-1 to TRBJ2-7, with TRBD1 matching over 8 bases. Germline V gene data show CDR1 as SQVTM and CDR2 as ANQGSEA. This CDR3 has 14 residues. The V and J ends lost 3 bases and 5 bases, in that order; junction bases with no gene match: 9. The CDR3 DNA reads as TGCAGCGTTGATTGGACAGGGCTTGGTAACGAGCAGTACTTC. It codes for CSVDWTGLGNEQYF.